This T cell receptor beta chain was found in a study of cytomegalovirus exposure and HLA in healthy donors. Study overall: Roughly 85 million unique TCRs from HLA-typed donors were held in an early release of data. Study observations and caveats: Later analysis showed TCR association rates varying by HLA locus, highest for DRB1 and lowest for HLA-C.

When sampled, the donors appeared nominally healthy, though they likely had unrecorded immune exposures. The germline CDR1 and CDR2 sequences are MNHNS and SASEGT. The ends were cut back, 4 bases at V and 3 bases at J, with 16 bases in the middle. The CDR3 covers 15 residues. Turning to this clone: What it binds is not known.

PCR involved 60 Vbeta and 13 Jbeta primers. The table came from immunoSEQ multiplex PCR; TCRdb's copy has only in-frame clones and leaves some out. This repertoire shows approximately 180,000 clones, 85% to 90% found once; its top ten account for roughly 1.7%. The source is a woman aged 18-30 years in good health and CMV-seronegative. J is TRBJ2-7 and V is TRBV6-1; D perhaps matches TRBD2 (6 bases). Source material: PBMCs. The CDR3 region is CASSGPIGGGYEQYF. Here the CDR3 DNA reads TGTGCCAGCAGTGGCCCCATCGGGGGAGGCTACGAGCAGTACTTC.